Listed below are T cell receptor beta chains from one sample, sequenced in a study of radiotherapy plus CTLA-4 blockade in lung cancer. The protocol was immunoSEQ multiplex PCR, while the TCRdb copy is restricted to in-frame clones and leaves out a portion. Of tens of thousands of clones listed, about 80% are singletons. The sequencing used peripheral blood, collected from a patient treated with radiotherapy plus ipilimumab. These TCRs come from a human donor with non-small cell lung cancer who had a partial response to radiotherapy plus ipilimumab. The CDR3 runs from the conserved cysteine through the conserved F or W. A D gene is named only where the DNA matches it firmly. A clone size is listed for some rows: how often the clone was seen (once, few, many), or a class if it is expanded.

DNA: TGTGCCAGTAGTTTCCCAGGGACAGCAAATTCACCCCTCCACTTT; CDR3: CASSFPGTANSPLHF; D: TRBD1; V: TRBV19; size: .; J: TRBJ1-6
DNA: TGTGCCAGCAGTGAACTCGGGTCGGGGGGAGGCTACACCTTC; CDR3: CASSELGSGGGYTF; D: .; V: TRBV25-1; size: .; J: TRBJ1-2
DNA: TGTGCCAGCACCCCGGGGGGTGTTGGTCGGCAGCCCCAGCATTTT; CDR3: CASTPGGVGRQPQHF; D: .; V: TRBV28; size: few; J: TRBJ1-5
DNA: TGCGCCAGCAGCCCCTCGGGACTTGCCCCGAACACCGGGGAGCTGTTTTTT; CDR3: CASSPSGLAPNTGELFF; D: .; V: TRBV5-1; size: .; J: TRBJ2-2
DNA: TGTGCCAGCAGCTTAGTCGGGGTCCACGAGCAGTACTTC; CDR3: CASSLVGVHEQYF; D: .; V: TRBV11-2; size: .; J: TRBJ2-7
DNA: TGTGCCAGTAGTACCACTGCAGGAAACTATGGCTACACCTTC; CDR3: CASSTTAGNYGYTF; D: .; V: TRBV19; size: .; J: TRBJ1-2
DNA: TGTGCCACCGGGGCAGGTTTCGGCACTGAAGCTTTCTTT; CDR3: CATGAGFGTEAFF; D: .; V: TRBV15; size: once; J: TRBJ1-1
DNA: TGTGCCAGCAGCATGACAGGGGCAGAGACCCAGTACTTC; CDR3: CASSMTGAETQYF; D: TRBD1; V: TRBV7-8; size: .; J: TRBJ2-5
DNA: TGTGCCAGTAGTATAGGGGGACTAGCGGGGAGGTACAATGAGCAGTTCTTC; CDR3: CASSIGGLAGRYNEQFF; D: TRBD2; V: TRBV19; size: once; J: TRBJ2-1
DNA: TGTGCCAGCAGTTACGAACTGAGCTCCTACAATGAGCAGTTCTTC; CDR3: CASSYELSSYNEQFF; D: .; V: TRBV6-5; size: .; J: TRBJ2-1
DNA: TGTGCCAGCAGCAGGCGGGGGGGGGCCGGGGATTCACCCCTCCACTTT; CDR3: CASSRRGGAGDSPLHF; D: .; V: TRBV7-6; size: few; J: TRBJ1-6
DNA: TGTGCCAGCAGTTTATCGTCAGGGCTAGCGGGGGGAATAGATACGCAGTATTTT; CDR3: CASSLSSGLAGGIDTQYF; D: TRBD2; V: TRBV27; size: .; J: TRBJ2-3
DNA: TGCGCCAGCAGCTTGCAGGGCTACGAGCAGTACTTC; CDR3: CASSLQGYEQYF; D: .; V: TRBV5-1; size: .; J: TRBJ2-7
DNA: TGTGCCAGCAGCACGGACAGGGGCTATGGCTACACCTTC; CDR3: CASSTDRGYGYTF; D: TRBD1; V: TRBV6-5; size: .; J: TRBJ1-2
DNA: TGTGCCAGCAGTTACGGAGCGGGAAACTACAATGAGCAGTTCTTC; CDR3: CASSYGAGNYNEQFF; D: TRBD2; V: TRBV6-5; size: .; J: TRBJ2-1
DNA: TGTGCCAGCAGCGTGGTGGGGAGGGATGAGCAGTTCTTC; CDR3: CASSVVGRDEQFF; D: TRBD2; V: TRBV11-2; size: .; J: TRBJ2-1
DNA: TGTGCCAGCAGCTTAGAAGGACTCAGCACAGATACGCAGTATTTT; CDR3: CASSLEGLSTDTQYF; D: .; V: TRBV7-9; size: .; J: TRBJ2-3
DNA: TGTGCCAGCAGCTCACCCGGACTAGGAGATACGCAGTATTTT; CDR3: CASSSPGLGDTQYF; D: TRBD2; V: TRBV11-1; size: .; J: TRBJ2-3